This paragraph covers one TCR beta chain sequence. V was clipped by 8 bases and J by 1 base, with 10 bases between them. There are 13 residues in the CDR3. Germline CDR1 and CDR2: SGHNT and YENEEA. These data originate in a study of OX40 agonist ivuxolimab in advanced cancers. Data came from immunoSEQ multiplex PCR; TCRdb stores just in-frame clones and leaves some out. In the table there are tens of thousands of clones, 70% to 85% of which are singletons. This chain joins TRBV11-3 and TRBJ2-3; tentative D call: TRBD2 (6 bases). This TCR derives from an adult with an advanced solid tumor such as melanoma, head and neck, liver or kidney cancer. The source was CD4+ or CD8+ T cells sorted from blood, collected in a trial of the OX40 agonist ivuxolimab. The CDR3 nucleotides are TGTGCCAGCTCCGGGACTCGCACAGATACGCAGTATTTT. It codes for CASSGTRTDTQYF.